The 11 T cell receptor beta chains in this list originate from one sample, sequenced in a study of OX40 agonist ivuxolimab in advanced cancers. Repertoires were generated with immunoSEQ multiplex PCR, while TCRdb's copy carries only in-frame clones and drops some. The sample lists about 79,000 clones; 70% to 90% were seen once. The source material was CD4+ or CD8+ T cells sorted from blood, sampled in a trial of the OX40 agonist ivuxolimab. The receptors originated from an adult with an advanced solid tumor such as melanoma, head and neck, liver or kidney cancer.

Judged by abundance, this clone is medium-sized (0.01 to 0.1%). The J gene is TRBJ2-7, the V gene TRBV28; D possibly corresponds to TRBD1 (6 bases). This CDR3 contains 14 residues. From germline, CDR1 is MDHEN and CDR2 SYDVKM. Deletions cut 8 bases from V and 2 bases from J, with 16 bases between. CDR3: CASALNRVAYEQYF. The CDR3 region has the DNA TGTGCCAGCGCCCTGAACAGGGTTGCCTACGAGCAGTACTTC.

This rearrangement joins TRBV10-2 to TRBJ2-7, with 7 nucleotides matching TRBD2. CDR1 WSHSY and CDR2 SAAADI come from the germline V gene. CDR3 size: 13 residues. CDR3 sequence reads: CATRASGTYEQYF. DNA of the CDR3: TGCGCGACGAGGGCTAGCGGAACCTACGAGCAGTACTTC.

The chain combines TRBV6-5 with TRBJ2-1; 9 bases line up with TRBD1. The V and J ends lost 6 bases and 6 bases, in that order; junction bases with no gene match: 9. This CDR3 has 15 amino acids. Per the germline V gene, CDR1 is MNHEY and CDR2 is SVGAGI. The CDR3 DNA reads TGTGCCAGCAGCTATGACAGGGGGGCGTCCAATGAGCAGTTCTTC. Its translation: CASSYDRGASNEQFF.

In its sample, this clone was seen once. One end of the junction is discordant with germline, which a read error may explain. V and J are TRBV5-6 and TRBJ2-6; the D is unclear. Germline loops: CDR1 SGHDT, CDR2 YYEEEE. The CDR3 consists of 13 residues. The CDR3 region has the DNA TGTGCCGGCAGCTCCACTGGAGCCAACGTCCTGACTTTC. Translation gives CAGSSTGANVLTF.

This chain links TRBV5-4 with TRBJ2-1, with D possibly TRBD2 on 5 matching bases. The germline gives CDR1 SGHNT, CDR2 YYREEE (reference sequence). The V end lost 4 bases, the J end lost 4 bases, and 18 bases lay between the germline ends. This CDR3 has 16 residues. The CDR3 nucleotides read TGTGCCAGCAGCCACGGTACTAGGGCCCCATACAATGAGCAGTTCTTC. It codes for CASSHGTRAPYNEQFF.

The V and J genes are TRBV9 and TRBJ2-6, with no clear D. V lost 0 bases and J lost 2, with 9 bases in between. This CDR3 comprises 16 residues. Looked up from germline, CDR1 is SGDLS and CDR2 is YYNGEE. The CDR3 DNA is TGTGCCAGCAGCGTAGCTACGGCGGCTGGGGCCAACGTCCTGACTTTC. Translation: CASSVATAAGANVLTF.

V and J are TRBV19 and TRBJ2-2, with 15 bases that match TRBD2. Germline V lookup: CDR1 LNHDA, CDR2 SQIVND (reference sequence). This CDR3 comprises 16 residues. The V segment lost 5 bases and the J segment 5 bases; nucleotides outside the gene matches: 3. The DNA of the CDR3 is TGTGCCAGTAGTCCGGGACTAGCGGGAGGAACCGGGGAGCTGTTTTTT. This encodes CASSPGLAGGTGELFF.

In its sample, this clone was seen a few times. The chain joins TRBV5-6 to TRBJ1-4; D may be TRBD1 (5 bases). The CDR3 has 14 residues. Germline loops: CDR1 SGHDT, CDR2 YYEEEE. V was cut by 4 bases and J by 7 bases, with 14 bases left in between. The CDR3 DNA reads TGTGCCAGCAGCCCCTCGGGGCCTCTTGAAAAACTGTTTTTT. As protein: CASSPSGPLEKLFF.

The rearrangement links TRBV14 to TRBJ1-3; D is possibly TRBD1 (6 bases). The CDR3 extends over 17 amino acids. The ends were cut back, 5 bases at V and 0 bases at J, with 17 bases in the middle. Per the germline V gene, CDR1 is SGHDN and CDR2 is FVKESK. The CDR3 is CASSEGGTHISGNTIYF. The DNA for the CDR3 is TGTGCCAGCAGCGAAGGTGGGACACATATCTCTGGAAACACCATATATTTT.

This clone was recorded once. This rearrangement joins TRBV9 to TRBJ2-5; D unclear. This CDR3 is built from 15 residues. Germline CDR1 is SGDLS and CDR2 is YYNGEE. The ends were cut back, 0 bases at V and 7 bases at J, with 16 bases in the middle. CDR3 protein: CASSVGSTSPGTQYF. As DNA, the CDR3 is TGTGCCAGCAGCGTAGGTAGTACCTCCCCAGGGACCCAGTACTTC.

The chain couples TRBV19 to TRBJ2-1; 9 nucleotides align to TRBD2. This CDR3 is built from 14 residues. Germline assignment: CDR1 LNHDA and CDR2 SQIVND (reference sequence). Trimming removed 4 bases from V and 6 bases from J; junction bases left unmatched: 4. DNA for the CDR3: TGTGCCAGTAGTAGGGCGGGAGGGATCAATGAGCAGTTCTTC. Amino acid sequence: CASSRAGGINEQFF.